This T cell receptor beta chain originates from a study of shared clonotypes between healthy human individuals (dated by TCRdb to about 2020). Context from the whole study: The cohort included a few men and a couple of women between 18 and 49 years of age. For each donor, CD4 naive and CD4 memory were each run on three plates, CD8 naive on two plates, and CD8 memory on one plate. The study deeply sequenced blood TCR repertoires of five healthy adults to estimate repertoire size and the extent of clonotype sharing between individuals. To increase sequencing depth and limit assay-specific biases, TCR repertoire library preparation and sequencing were carried out by different laboratories using diverse techniques. Each donor's leukapheresis produced roughly between about 0.9 and 9.5 billion PBMCs.

The paper's findings and limits, for the study overall: Based on pairwise subsampling, the degree of clonotype sharing among donors was expected to be affected by sequencing depth. Only blood was sampled, and tissue TCR repertoires likely differ from those in blood. Because the study included only a small number of donors, the genetic and exposure-history diversity represented was limited. Incomplete sequencing was indicated by rarefaction of sorted-subset datasets, despite the large sequencing depth. Clonotypes shared by all four sorted-subset donors showed higher generation probabilities than non-shared clonotypes. Naive subsets generally had larger estimated clonotype richness than memory subsets. Sharing across several donors was observed for around 5% of naive CD4, over 3% of naive CD8, 2% to 2.5% of memory CD4, and around 0.44% of memory CD8 clonotypes.

Points on this clone: Its target antigen remains unknown. No quality values exist for individual bases; no much larger clone is one base distant. Other DNA sequences in this specimen translate into the identical CDR3.

Using the deep immunoSEQ assay, TCR CDR3 regions were amplified from genomic DNA by multiplex PCR. Extracted genomic DNA from each cell subset was distributed evenly across all wells of several immunoSEQ 96-well plates, and each plate was treated as a replicate. For sorted subsets, each replicate PCR was loaded with around 200 ng genomic DNA, equivalent to roughly 30,000 T cell genomes. Purified libraries were measured with a Qubit 3.0 fluorometer, size-checked on a Bioanalyzer 2100, and measured again with the KAPA Library Quantification kit. Every immunoSEQ 96-well plate was sequenced on a dedicated single-read 150-cycle Illumina NextSeq 550 flow cell. Per the original workflow: The immunoSEQ output contained only junctional sequences without quality scores, so filtering could not match that applied to full-length reads. Sequences were annotated with PyIR, a Python wrapper for IgBLAST v1.9, and V/J genes and CDR3 were assigned using IMGT germline references. Reads with weak V/J assignments (E-value above 1e-6), missing CDR3, stop codons, out-of-frame junctions, or ambiguous translated residues were removed. V3J clonotypes were defined as sequences sharing the same inferred V gene, J gene, and CDR3 amino acid sequence. Percentage overlap between repertoires was calculated by dividing the number of shared unique clonotypes by the size of the smaller repertoire. RTK rarefaction, the Chao1 estimator, and Recon v2.1 estimates of unobserved clonotypes were used to assess repertoire richness. For all TCRbeta clonotypes obtained by the gDNA method from several donors, generation probabilities were computed with OLGA. This immuneACCESS table, as held by TCRdb, lists in-frame sequences with V and J called but not all clones. Of the missing ones, under half trace to an unresolved V gene in checked studies; the others have no known cause. V, J and clone size are those of that table, while D and trimming were read from the DNA. Across this sample there are 2 million to 2.5 million clones, with 85% to 95% seen only once. Of the sample, roughly 0.34% is held by the ten largest clones.

As encoded in the germline V gene (reference sequence), CDR1 is SEHNR while CDR2 is FQNEAQ. Germline trimming: 4 bases from V, 1 base from J; junction bases outside gene matches: 5. The CDR3 goes from the cysteine to the phenylalanine over 15 residues. The kept DNA is CDR3 alone, 45 bases in frame from the first base. Healthy HIV-negative adults with no recently reported acute infections or vaccinations were included as donors. Only Caucasian adults living in Nashville, Tennessee, USA were represented among the donors. CD4+ T cells were enriched by magnetic negative selection, after which naive cells were positively selected on CD45RA and the negative fraction was taken as the memory subset. Blood was obtained by leukapheresis, after which PBMCs were separated by Ficoll-Histopaque density gradient centrifugation and cryopreserved in liquid nitrogen vapor phase. Analytical flow cytometry was used to check the purity and quantity of every magnetically sorted T cell population. From each sorted fraction, genomic DNA was isolated and quantified by UV absorbance on a Nanodrop 2000c.

The chain is made from TRBV7-9 and TRBJ2-7; TRBD1 fits 9 bases in the junction. The material sequenced was naive CD4+ T cells from PBMCs. Sample cell subset or site, as interpreted from the label and publication: CD45RA+ positively selected. The TCR was taken from a young man in good health. Some clones in this sample may be carry-over from other donors' samples. The CDR3 reads CASSSLGTGSYEQYF. The nucleotide sequence reads as follows: TGTGCCAGCAGCTCCTTAGGGACAGGGTCCTACGAGCAGTACTTC.